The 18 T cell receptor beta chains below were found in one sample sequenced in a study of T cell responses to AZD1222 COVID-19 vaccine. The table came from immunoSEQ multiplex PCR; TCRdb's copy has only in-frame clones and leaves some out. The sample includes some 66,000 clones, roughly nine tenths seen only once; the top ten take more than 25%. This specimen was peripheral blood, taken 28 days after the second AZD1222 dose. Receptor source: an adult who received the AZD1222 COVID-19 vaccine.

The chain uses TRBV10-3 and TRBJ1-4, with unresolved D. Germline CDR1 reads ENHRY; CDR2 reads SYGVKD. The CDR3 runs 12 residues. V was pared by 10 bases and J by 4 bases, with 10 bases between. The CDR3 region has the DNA TGTGCCACTGGGCCAGTTAATGAAAAACTGTTTTTT. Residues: CATGPVNEKLFF.

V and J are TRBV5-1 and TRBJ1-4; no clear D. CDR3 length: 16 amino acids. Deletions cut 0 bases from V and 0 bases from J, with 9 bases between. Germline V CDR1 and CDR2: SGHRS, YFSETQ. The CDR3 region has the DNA TGCGCCAGCAGCTTGGCCGGCGATCCAACTAATGAAAAACTGTTTTTT. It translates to CASSLAGDPTNEKLFF.

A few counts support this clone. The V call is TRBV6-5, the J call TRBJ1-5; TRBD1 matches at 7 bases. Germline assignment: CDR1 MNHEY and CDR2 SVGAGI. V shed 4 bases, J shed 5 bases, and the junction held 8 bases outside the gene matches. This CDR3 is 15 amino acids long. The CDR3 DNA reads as TGTGCCAGCAGTTCTACGGGGCAGGGGGATCAGCCCCAGCATTTT. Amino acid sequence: CASSSTGQGDQPQHF.

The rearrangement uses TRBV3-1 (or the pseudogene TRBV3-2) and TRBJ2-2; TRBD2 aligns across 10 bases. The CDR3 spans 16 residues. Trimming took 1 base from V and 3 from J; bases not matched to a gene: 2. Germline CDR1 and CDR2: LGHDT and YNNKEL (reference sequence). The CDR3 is CASSQGLAGDTGELFF. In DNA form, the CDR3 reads TGTGCCAGCAGCCAAGGACTAGCGGGCGACACCGGGGAGCTGTTTTTT.

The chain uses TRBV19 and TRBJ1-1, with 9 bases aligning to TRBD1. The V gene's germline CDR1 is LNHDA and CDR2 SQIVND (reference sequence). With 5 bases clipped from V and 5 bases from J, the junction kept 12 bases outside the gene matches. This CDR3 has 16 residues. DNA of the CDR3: TGTGCCAGTAGTCTTACCGGGACAGGGTTTCAGACTGAAGCTTTCTTT. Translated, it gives CASSLTGTGFQTEAFF.

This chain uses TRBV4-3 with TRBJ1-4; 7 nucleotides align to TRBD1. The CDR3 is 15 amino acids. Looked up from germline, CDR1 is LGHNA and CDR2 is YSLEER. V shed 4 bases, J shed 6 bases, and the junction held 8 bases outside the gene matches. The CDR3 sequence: CASSPTGTADEKLFF. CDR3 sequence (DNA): TGCGCCAGCAGCCCGACCGGGACAGCTGATGAAAAACTGTTTTTT.

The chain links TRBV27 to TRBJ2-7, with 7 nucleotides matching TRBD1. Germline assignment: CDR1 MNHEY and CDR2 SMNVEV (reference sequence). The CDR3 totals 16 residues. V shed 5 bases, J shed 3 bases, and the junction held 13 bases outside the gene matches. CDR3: CASSPQRDSNRYEQYF. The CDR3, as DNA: TGTGCCAGCAGTCCTCAGAGGGACAGCAACCGCTACGAGCAGTACTTC.

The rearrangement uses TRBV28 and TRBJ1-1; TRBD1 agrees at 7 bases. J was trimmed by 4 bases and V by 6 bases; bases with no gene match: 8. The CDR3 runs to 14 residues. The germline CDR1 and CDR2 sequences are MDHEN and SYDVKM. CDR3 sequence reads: CASRYYRGGTEAFF. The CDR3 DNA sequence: TGTGCCAGCAGATACTACAGGGGAGGCACTGAAGCTTTCTTT.

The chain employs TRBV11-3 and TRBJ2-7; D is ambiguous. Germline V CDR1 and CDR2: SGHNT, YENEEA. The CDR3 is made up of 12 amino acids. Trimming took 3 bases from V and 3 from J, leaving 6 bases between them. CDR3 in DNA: TGTGCCAGCAGCTTTACAGACTACGAGCAGTACTTC. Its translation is CASSFTDYEQYF.

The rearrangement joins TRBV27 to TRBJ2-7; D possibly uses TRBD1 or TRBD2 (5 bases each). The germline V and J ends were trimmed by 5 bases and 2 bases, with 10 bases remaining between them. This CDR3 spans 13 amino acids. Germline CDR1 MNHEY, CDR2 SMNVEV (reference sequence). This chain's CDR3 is CASSPEGTYEQYF. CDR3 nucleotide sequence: TGTGCCAGCAGTCCTGAGGGGACCTACGAGCAGTACTTC.

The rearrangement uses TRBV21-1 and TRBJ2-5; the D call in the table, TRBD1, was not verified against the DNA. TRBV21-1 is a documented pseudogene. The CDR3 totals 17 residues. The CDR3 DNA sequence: TGTGCCAGCAGCAAACTGCCCCGGACAGGGTATCAAGAGACCCAGTACTTC. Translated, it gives CASSKLPRTGYQETQYF.

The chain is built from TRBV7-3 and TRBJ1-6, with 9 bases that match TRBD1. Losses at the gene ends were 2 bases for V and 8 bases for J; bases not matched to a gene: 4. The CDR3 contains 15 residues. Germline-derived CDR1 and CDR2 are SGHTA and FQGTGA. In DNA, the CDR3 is TGTGCCAGCAGCTTAGGGACAGGGTTCCATTCACCCCTCCACTTT. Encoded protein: CASSLGTGFHSPLHF.

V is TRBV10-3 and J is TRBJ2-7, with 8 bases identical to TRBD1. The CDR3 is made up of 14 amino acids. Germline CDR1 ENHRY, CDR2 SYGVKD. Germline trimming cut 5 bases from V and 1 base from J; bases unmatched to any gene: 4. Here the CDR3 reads CAISNQGASYEQYF. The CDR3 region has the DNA TGTGCCATCAGTAACCAGGGGGCTTCCTACGAGCAGTACTTC.

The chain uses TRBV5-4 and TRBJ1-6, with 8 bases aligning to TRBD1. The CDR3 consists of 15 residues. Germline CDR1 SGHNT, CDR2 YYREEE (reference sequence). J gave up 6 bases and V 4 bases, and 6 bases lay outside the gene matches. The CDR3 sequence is CASSPPGGGNSPLHF. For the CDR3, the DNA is TGTGCCAGCAGCCCTCCAGGGGGCGGTAATTCACCCCTCCACTTT.

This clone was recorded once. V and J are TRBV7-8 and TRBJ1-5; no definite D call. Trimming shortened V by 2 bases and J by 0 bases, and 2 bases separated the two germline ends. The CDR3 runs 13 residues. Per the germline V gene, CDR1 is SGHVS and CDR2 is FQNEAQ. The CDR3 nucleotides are TGTGCCAGCAGCTTAAATAGCAATCAGCCCCAGCATTTT. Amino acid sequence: CASSLNSNQPQHF.

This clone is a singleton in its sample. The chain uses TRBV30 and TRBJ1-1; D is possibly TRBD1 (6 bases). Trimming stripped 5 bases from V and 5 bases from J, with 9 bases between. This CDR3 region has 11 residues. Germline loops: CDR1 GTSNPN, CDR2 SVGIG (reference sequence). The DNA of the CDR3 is TGTGCCTGGGAGAGGGGGACTGAAGCTTTCTTT. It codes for CAWERGTEAFF. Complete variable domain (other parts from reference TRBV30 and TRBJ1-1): SQTIHQWPATLVQPVGSPLSLECTVEGTSNPNLYWYRQAAGRGLQLLFYSVGIGQISSEVPQNLSASRPQDRQFILSSKKLLLSDSGFYLCAWERGTEAFFGQGTRLTVV.

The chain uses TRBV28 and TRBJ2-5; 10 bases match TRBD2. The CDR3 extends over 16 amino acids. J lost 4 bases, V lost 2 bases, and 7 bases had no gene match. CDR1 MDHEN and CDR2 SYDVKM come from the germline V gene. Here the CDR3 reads CASSLPSGRATETQYF. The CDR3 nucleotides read TGTGCCAGCAGTTTACCCAGCGGGAGGGCCACAGAGACCCAGTACTTC.

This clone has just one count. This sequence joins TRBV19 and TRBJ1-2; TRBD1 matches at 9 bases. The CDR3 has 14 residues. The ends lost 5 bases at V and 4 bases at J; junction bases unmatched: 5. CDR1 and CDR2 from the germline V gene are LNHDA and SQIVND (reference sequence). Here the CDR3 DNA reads TGTGCCAGTAGTCCGACAGGGGGGGGCTATGGCTACACCTTC. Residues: CASSPTGGGYGYTF. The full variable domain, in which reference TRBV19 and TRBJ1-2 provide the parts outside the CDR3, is DGGITQSPKYLFRKEGQNVTLSCEQNLNHDAMYWYRQDPGQGLRLIYYSQIVNDFQKGDIAEGYSVSREKKESFPLTVTSAQKNPTAFYLCASSPTGGGYGYTFGSGTRLTVV.